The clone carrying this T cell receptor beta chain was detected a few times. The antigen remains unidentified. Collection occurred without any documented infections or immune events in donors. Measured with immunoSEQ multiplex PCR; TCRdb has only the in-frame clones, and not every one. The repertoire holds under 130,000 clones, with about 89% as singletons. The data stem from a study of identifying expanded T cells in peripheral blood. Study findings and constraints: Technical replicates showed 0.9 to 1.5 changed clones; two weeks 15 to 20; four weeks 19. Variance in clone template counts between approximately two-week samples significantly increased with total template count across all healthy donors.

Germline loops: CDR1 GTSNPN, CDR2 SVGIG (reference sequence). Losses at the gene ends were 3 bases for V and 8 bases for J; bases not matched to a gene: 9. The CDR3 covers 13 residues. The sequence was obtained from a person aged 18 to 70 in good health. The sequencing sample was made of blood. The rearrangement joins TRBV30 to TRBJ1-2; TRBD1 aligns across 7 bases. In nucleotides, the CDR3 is TGTGCCTGGAGCCTGGGGACAGACGTCGGCTACACCTTC. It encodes CAWSLGTDVGYTF.